The 8 T cell receptor beta chains presented below share a single source sample, sequenced in a study of shared clonotypes between healthy human individuals. Generated by immunoSEQ multiplex PCR, the TCRdb table keeps only in-frame clones and is missing some. This sample carries some 2.1 million clones, roughly 95% of them seen once, and the ten largest clones take roughly 1.7%. CD45RO negativity and positive selection for CCR7 defined naive CD8 cells, a population that excluded terminally differentiated effector memory CD45RA+ cells. Input material: naive CD8+ T cells from PBMCs. All receptors derive from a young man in good health. Some clones in this sample may be carry-over from other donors' samples.

The chain has TRBV7-9 and TRBJ2-5, with D maybe TRBD1 (5 bases). Trimming left V 1 base short and J 3 bases short, with 9 bases between. The CDR3 has 14 residues. The germline CDR1 and CDR2 sequences are SEHNR and FQNEAQ (reference sequence). The CDR3 here is CASSLDAREETQYF. The CDR3 bases are TGTGCCAGCAGCTTAGATGCCAGGGAAGAGACCCAGTACTTC.

This chain links TRBV10-3 with TRBJ1-1, with D possibly TRBD1 on 5 matching bases. V was shortened by 3 bases and J by 1 base, with 12 bases between the two germline ends. CDR3 size: 15 residues. Germline V gene lookup returns CDR1 ENHRY and CDR2 SYGVKD. CDR3 sequence (DNA): TGTGCCATCAGTGACAGGGCAGAAGGGAACACTGAAGCTTTCTTT. Its protein is CAISDRAEGNTEAFF.

Turning to this clone: Other DNA sequences in the sample encode the same CDR3. The chain is built from TRBV11-2 and TRBJ2-2; D is unclear. The CDR3 is 12 residues long. V lost 1 base to trimming and J lost 6 bases, with 3 bases between them. Per the germline V gene, CDR1 is SGHAT and CDR2 is FQNNGV. The CDR3 sequence is CASSLGAGELFF. CDR3 bases: TGTGCCAGCAGCTTAGGGGCCGGGGAGCTGTTTTTT. Using reference TRBV11-2 and TRBJ2-2 for the parts outside the CDR3, the full variable domain is EAGVAQSPRYKIIEKRQSVAFWCNPISGHATLYWYQQILGQGPKLLIQFQNNGVVDDSQLPKDRFSAERLKGVDSTLKIQPAKLEDSAVYLCASSLGAGELFFGEGSRLTVL.

This chain's CDR3 is CASSFTAGGSNEQFF. CDR3 nucleotides: TGTGCCAGCAGCTTTACAGCGGGAGGTTCCAATGAGCAGTTCTTC. The gene calls are TRBV11-3 and TRBJ2-1, with 9 positions matching TRBD2. V was pared by 3 bases and J by 6 bases, with 6 bases of the junction left unmatched. The CDR3 contains 15 residues. Germline CDR1 and CDR2: SGHNT and YENEEA.

J is TRBJ2-6 and V is TRBV4-3; unclear D gene. V dropped 4 bases and J dropped 0 bases, with 16 bases sitting between them. Germline CDR1 is LGHNA and CDR2 is YSLEER. The CDR3 runs to 18 residues. The CDR3 region is CASSPPIRPYSGANVLTF. Here the CDR3 DNA reads TGCGCCAGCAGCCCACCGATCAGGCCATACTCTGGGGCCAACGTCCTGACTTTC.

About this clone: Additional DNA sequences in this sample encode the identical CDR3. The chain combines TRBV5-6 with TRBJ1-1; 7 bases are shared with TRBD1. The length of the CDR3 is 14 residues. Germline lookup yields CDR1 SGHDT and CDR2 YYEEEE. Germline trimming cut 3 bases from V and 0 bases from J; bases unmatched to any gene: 2. CDR3 amino acids: CASSWDRLNTEAFF. In nucleotides, the CDR3 is TGTGCCAGCAGCTGGGACAGACTGAACACTGAAGCTTTCTTT. Together with reference TRBV5-6 and TRBJ1-1, the CDR3 gives the full variable domain: DAGVTQSPTHLIKTRGQQVTLRCSPKSGHDTVSWYQQALGQGPQFIFQYYEEEERQRGNFPDRFSGHQFPNYSSELNVNALLLGDSALYLCASSWDRLNTEAFFGQGTRLTVV.

This chain links TRBV7-9 with TRBJ1-5; TRBD1 is a possible D gene (6 bases). V lost 4 bases and J lost 8, with 15 bases in between. This CDR3 has 14 amino acids. Looked up from germline, CDR1 is SEHNR and CDR2 is FQNEAQ (reference sequence). The DNA of the CDR3 is TGTGCCAGCAGCTCGAAAGGGGGTTTGAAGCCCCAGCATTTT. It is translated as CASSSKGGLKPQHF.

The CDR3 reads CAISESAVRDQPQHF. As DNA, the CDR3 is TGTGCCATCAGTGAGTCGGCAGTACGGGATCAGCCCCAGCATTTT. The V and J genes are TRBV10-3 and TRBJ1-5; D call uncertain. V lost 0 bases to trimming and J lost 5 bases, with 11 bases between them. Germline assignment: CDR1 ENHRY and CDR2 SYGVKD. This CDR3 comprises 15 residues.